This T cell receptor beta chain was identified during a study of blood T cells in healthy people across ages (dated by TCRdb to 2015 to 2017). Describing the broader study: In model experiments, template switching captured roughly one uniquely barcoded TCR beta cDNA molecule for every two T cells. The study measured age-related changes in TCR beta repertoire diversity using deep sequencing normalized with unique cDNA molecular identifiers. The donors were split into four age groups: young (average approximately 16 years), middle-aged (around 37), aged (62) and long-lived (under 85). To avoid experimental bias, donors of different ages were randomly spread across the sequencing lanes. Two additional independent replicas of 1 million unique cDNA reads from the same blood draw were analyzed for two donors (one aged 18 to 30 and one aged 80 or older).

A word on this clonotype: The specificity of this receptor is unknown. Base quality data are lacking; no much larger clone is found one base away.

V lost 4 bases and J lost 8 bases, and the count of bases not matched to a germline gene is 9. Reading from cysteine to phenylalanine, the CDR3 counts 15 amino acids. Of the read, only the CDR3 DNA is kept; its 45 bases are in frame from base 1. Sequences SGDLS (CDR1) and YYNGEE (CDR2) are obtained from the germline V gene. Library preparation employed 5' RACE. TCRdb shows the sequencer as Illumina HiSeq 2500. A second PCR of roughly 7 to 12 cycles was run with a J-beta primer mix and a sample-barcoded 5' primer. A unique molecular identifier was introduced onto each TCR beta cDNA molecule by a template-switch 5' adaptor carrying 12 random nucleotides. Each sample yielded at least 2.5 million CDR3-containing paired-end reads. First-strand cDNA synthesis was performed from all RNA using the Mint cDNA synthesis kit, with priming by a TRBC-specific oligonucleotide. Following uracil-DNA glycosylase treatment, all cDNA underwent a first 18-cycle PCR with the universal primers M1SS and BC2_uni_R. The study's own analysis went as follows. Normalization of each sample was performed by random selection of 1 million high-quality reads, each carrying a distinct molecular identifier. Instead of being binned into consensus sequences, reads that shared molecular identifiers were thrown out. MiTCR, run with a Q25 quality threshold and the strictest error-elimination algorithm, handled CDR3 identification, clonotype clustering and error correction. A nonparametric unseen species model with Euler transformation was used to estimate a lower bound on total TCR beta diversity. The public sequencing data were trimmed at Q25 with fastp and processed into clonotypes with MiXCR by TCRdb, which kept only in-frame beta chains. Identical CDR3 protein sequences are pooled into one entry, listed with their most common genes and DNA. TCRdb assigned the V and J calls; the authors' analysis was not used. The sample has some 1.1 million distinct CDR3 sequences on record, approximately 38% of them singletons. In total, the top ten clones hold under 15% of the sample.

The roughly 42 donors, aged roughly 6 to 100 years, were systemically healthy Caucasian individuals from Russia. Each donor gave 9.5 to 10 milliliters of peripheral blood, drawn into EDTA-treated Vacutainer tubes. PBMCs were isolated by Ficoll-Paque density-gradient centrifugation, with at least 7 million obtained per sample. Total RNA was extracted from PBMCs with Trizol reagent, with at least 6 micrograms obtained per sample. Naive CD45RAhigh/CD27high T cell percentages were measured by flow cytometry on a PBMC aliquot from every donor. Broader findings and caveats from the paper: Because donor CMV infection status was unknown, age-related changes in expanded clonotypes were potentially confounded. As age increased, observed TCR beta diversity per million T cells dropped in a roughly linear way, and a significant reduction was already evident by age about 40. Compared with the aged group, the long-lived group had more naive CD4+ T cells, fewer expanded clones and increased TCR diversity, suggesting age selection. A strong correlation was found between observed TCR beta diversity and the percentage of naive T cells measured by flow cytometry. Bulk unsorted PBMC profiling prevented conclusive comparison of naive and antigen-experienced compartments. Total diversity estimates from one million sequenced T cells were considered lower bounds and underestimates.

Recombination connected TRBV9 to TRBJ1-5, and TRBD1 matches 10 of the central bases. Specimen: blood. This TCR came from a man between 18 and 35 years old in good health. The CDR3 reads as follows: CASSPRTGGMEPQHF. Read as DNA, the sequence is TGTGCCAGCAGCCCTCGGACAGGGGGTATGGAGCCCCAGCATTTT.